The rows below give T cell receptor beta chains drawn from one sample of a study of blood T cell repertoires in COVID-19. Method: immunoSEQ multiplex PCR; TCRdb's copy keeps in-frame clones and lacks some. Among some 120,000 clones, roughly four fifths were seen once, and the ten largest hold around 17%. Sequenced material: peripheral blood. These receptors originate from a woman in her 50s with acute or convalescent COVID-19. Both conserved end residues are part of each CDR3. The D gene is left open where the match is weak. Clone sizes are given selectively: once, few, many, or a class where the clone is expanded.

d_call: TRBD1
j_call: TRBJ1-4
v_call: TRBV11-2
clone_size: -
cdr3_nt: TGTGCCAGCAGCTCAGTGACAGGGGGTAATGAAAAACTGTTTTTT
cdr3_aa: CASSSVTGGNEKLFF

d_call: TRBD2
j_call: TRBJ2-1
v_call: TRBV27
clone_size: -
cdr3_nt: TGTGCCAGCAGCCAAAGCGGGGGGGCCGGAGAGCAGTTCTTC
cdr3_aa: CASSQSGGAGEQFF

d_call: TRBD2
j_call: TRBJ2-7
v_call: TRBV27
clone_size: -
cdr3_nt: TGTGCCAGCAGGGTAGCGGGGGCTAACGAGCAGTACTTC
cdr3_aa: CASRVAGANEQYF

d_call: TRBD1
j_call: TRBJ2-2
v_call: TRBV9
clone_size: -
cdr3_nt: TGTGCCAGCAGCGTTCAACAGGGGCACGCCGGGGAGCTGTTTTTT
cdr3_aa: CASSVQQGHAGELFF

d_call: -
j_call: TRBJ1-6
v_call: TRBV19
clone_size: -
cdr3_nt: TGTGCCAGTAGTCTCCGACCCCCTGGGAGGGCCGAAACCTTCCCCCTCCACTTT
cdr3_aa: CASSLRPPGRAETFPLHF

d_call: -
j_call: TRBJ2-7
v_call: TRBV7-2
clone_size: -
cdr3_nt: TGTGCCAGCAGCTCCTTCCAGGCCTACGAGCAGTACTTC
cdr3_aa: CASSSFQAYEQYF

d_call: TRBD1
j_call: TRBJ2-2
v_call: TRBV10-2
clone_size: -
cdr3_nt: TGCGCCAGCACTAGGACAGGGGAGAACACCGGGGAGCTGTTTTTT
cdr3_aa: CASTRTGENTGELFF

d_call: TRBD1
j_call: TRBJ2-2
v_call: TRBV19
clone_size: -
cdr3_nt: TGTGCCAGTAGTGTGACAGGGGGATCGAACACCGGGGAGCTGTTTTTT
cdr3_aa: CASSVTGGSNTGELFF

d_call: TRBD1
j_call: TRBJ1-4
v_call: TRBV18
clone_size: once
cdr3_nt: TGTGCCAGCTCACCACTACAGGGGGCGAGTGAAAAACTGTTTTTT
cdr3_aa: CASSPLQGASEKLFF

d_call: -
j_call: TRBJ2-5
v_call: TRBV7-8
clone_size: -
cdr3_nt: TGTGCCAGCAGCTTAGCGGGGGGAAAAGAGACCCAGTACTTC
cdr3_aa: CASSLAGGKETQYF

d_call: -
j_call: TRBJ1-2
v_call: TRBV12-3/TRBV12-4
clone_size: once
cdr3_nt: TGTGCCAGCAGTTCGGCCCGGGGAGGTGGCTACACCTTC
cdr3_aa: CASSSARGGGYTF

d_call: -
j_call: TRBJ1-2
v_call: TRBV6-1
clone_size: -
cdr3_nt: TGTGCCAGCAGTGAAGAAAGGGGCAGTACGTACTCCTATGGCTACACCTTC
cdr3_aa: CASSEERGSTYSYGYTF

d_call: TRBD1
j_call: TRBJ2-3
v_call: TRBV24-1
clone_size: many
cdr3_nt: TGTGCCACCAGTGATTTGTCAACAGGGGATAGCACAGATACGCAGTATTTT
cdr3_aa: CATSDLSTGDSTDTQYF

d_call: TRBD2
j_call: TRBJ2-7
v_call: TRBV2
clone_size: -
cdr3_nt: TGTGCCAGCAGAAGACTAGCGGGGGGCTACGAGCAGTACTTC
cdr3_aa: CASRRLAGGYEQYF

d_call: TRBD2
j_call: TRBJ2-3
v_call: TRBV12-5
clone_size: -
cdr3_nt: TGTGCTAGTGGTCTCGGGACTAGCGGGGGGACAGATACGCAGTATTTT
cdr3_aa: CASGLGTSGGTDTQYF

d_call: -
j_call: TRBJ1-5
v_call: TRBV28
clone_size: -
cdr3_nt: TGTGCCACCAGTAAAGTGGGCAGTTATCAGCCCCAGCATTTT
cdr3_aa: CATSKVGSYQPQHF

d_call: TRBD1
j_call: TRBJ1-6
v_call: TRBV9
clone_size: -
cdr3_nt: TGTGCCAGCAGCTTTAGCTTCGACAGGGTTAATTCACCCCTCCACTTT
cdr3_aa: CASSFSFDRVNSPLHF

d_call: -
j_call: TRBJ1-5
v_call: TRBV6-5
clone_size: -
cdr3_nt: TGTGCCAGCAGTACCGGACAGCTGACAAATCAGCCCCAGCATTTT
cdr3_aa: CASSTGQLTNQPQHF

d_call: -
j_call: TRBJ2-7
v_call: TRBV11-3
clone_size: many
cdr3_nt: TGTGCCAGCAGCTTAGATCAGGGTGGCGAGCAGTACTTC
cdr3_aa: CASSLDQGGEQYF

d_call: -
j_call: TRBJ1-2
v_call: TRBV4-1
clone_size: few
cdr3_nt: TGCGCCAGCAGCCAAGATAACGGTATCTATGGCTACACCTTC
cdr3_aa: CASSQDNGIYGYTF

d_call: -
j_call: TRBJ2-7
v_call: TRBV5-1
clone_size: -
cdr3_nt: TGCGCCAGCAGCTTGCAGGGATTAACCTACGAGCAGTACTTC
cdr3_aa: CASSLQGLTYEQYF

d_call: TRBD1
j_call: TRBJ1-5
v_call: TRBV7-9
clone_size: -
cdr3_nt: TGTGCCAGCAGCTTAGGGACAGGGGGACATCAGCCCCAGCATTTT
cdr3_aa: CASSLGTGGHQPQHF

d_call: TRBD1
j_call: TRBJ1-2
v_call: TRBV11-2
clone_size: -
cdr3_nt: TGTGCCAGCAGCCCGCGACAGGGGATGGGGTACTATGGCTACACCTTC
cdr3_aa: CASSPRQGMGYYGYTF

d_call: -
j_call: TRBJ2-3
v_call: TRBV24-1
clone_size: once
cdr3_nt: TGTGCCACCAGTGATCCAGGGTACCCGAGCACAGATACGCAGTATTTT
cdr3_aa: CATSDPGYPSTDTQYF

d_call: -
j_call: TRBJ1-1
v_call: TRBV30
clone_size: -
cdr3_nt: TGTGCCTGGAGTGTACTAGGAAAAGCTTTCTTT
cdr3_aa: CAWSVLGKAFF

d_call: TRBD2
j_call: TRBJ2-4
v_call: TRBV2
clone_size: few
cdr3_nt: TGTGCCAGCAGAGGGGAGGGAAGGGCCAAAAACATTCAGTACTTC
cdr3_aa: CASRGEGRAKNIQYF

d_call: -
j_call: TRBJ1-4
v_call: TRBV4-2
clone_size: -
cdr3_nt: TGTGCCAGCAGCCAAAATCAGGGGATACCTAATGAAAAACTGTTTTTT
cdr3_aa: CASSQNQGIPNEKLFF

d_call: -
j_call: TRBJ1-2
v_call: TRBV15
clone_size: -
cdr3_nt: TGTGCCACCAGCAGAGATCTGCAGGGGATTACCTATGGCTACACCTTC
cdr3_aa: CATSRDLQGITYGYTF

d_call: -
j_call: TRBJ1-4
v_call: TRBV28
clone_size: -
cdr3_nt: TGTGCCAGCAGTGACCAAGCCGGGATTGGAGAAAAACTGTTTTTT
cdr3_aa: CASSDQAGIGEKLFF

d_call: -
j_call: TRBJ2-7
v_call: TRBV5-1
clone_size: -
cdr3_nt: TGCGCCAGCCGGTGGGGCGACGAGCAGTACTTC
cdr3_aa: CASRWGDEQYF

d_call: -
j_call: TRBJ2-7
v_call: TRBV9
clone_size: -
cdr3_nt: TGTGCCAGCAGCGTATCCAGGGAAACCTACGAGCAGTACTTC
cdr3_aa: CASSVSRETYEQYF

d_call: TRBD1
j_call: TRBJ1-1
v_call: TRBV27
clone_size: -
cdr3_nt: TGTGCCAGCAGCTCTCTCACAGGGGGAGGAAGGATGTCTGAAGCTTTCTTT
cdr3_aa: CASSSLTGGGRMSEAFF

d_call: -
j_call: TRBJ1-6
v_call: TRBV5-6
clone_size: -
cdr3_nt: TGTGCCAGCAGCTTCGGACTGAGGGATAATTCACCCCTCCACTTT
cdr3_aa: CASSFGLRDNSPLHF

d_call: -
j_call: TRBJ1-6
v_call: TRBV7-3
clone_size: -
cdr3_nt: TGTGCCAGCAGCTTAGTACATAATAATTCACCCCTCCACTTT
cdr3_aa: CASSLVHNNSPLHF

d_call: TRBD2
j_call: TRBJ2-3
v_call: TRBV3-1/TRBV3-2
clone_size: -
cdr3_nt: TGTGCCAGCAGCCAAGATGGACGACTAGCGTTACGGGGGGATACGCAGTATTTT
cdr3_aa: CASSQDGRLALRGDTQYF

d_call: -
j_call: TRBJ2-5
v_call: TRBV5-6
clone_size: -
cdr3_nt: TGTGCCAGCAGCTTCGGAGGGCAGGGCAGAGGAAAGACCCAGTACTTC
cdr3_aa: CASSFGGQGRGKTQYF

d_call: -
j_call: TRBJ1-4
v_call: TRBV12-5
clone_size: -
cdr3_nt: TGTGCTAGTGCGAGGTTGGATGAAAAACTGTTTTTT
cdr3_aa: CASARLDEKLFF

d_call: TRBD1
j_call: TRBJ2-7
v_call: TRBV5-6
clone_size: -
cdr3_nt: TGTGCCAGCAGCTGGGACAGCTACGAGCAGTACTTC
cdr3_aa: CASSWDSYEQYF

d_call: TRBD1
j_call: TRBJ2-1
v_call: TRBV25-1
clone_size: -
cdr3_nt: TGTGCCAGCAGTGAGAGAGTGGGACAGGGGGGGACCAATGAGCAGTTCTTC
cdr3_aa: CASSERVGQGGTNEQFF

d_call: TRBD1
j_call: TRBJ1-4
v_call: TRBV5-1
clone_size: -
cdr3_nt: TGCGCCAGCAGCTCAGGACAGGGAGGTGAAAAACTGTTTTTT
cdr3_aa: CASSSGQGGEKLFF

d_call: TRBD2
j_call: TRBJ2-5
v_call: TRBV2
clone_size: -
cdr3_nt: TGTGCCAGCAGTTTTGGGGCAGGACTAGCGGCCCAAGAGACCCAGTACTTC
cdr3_aa: CASSFGAGLAAQETQYF

d_call: -
j_call: TRBJ2-7
v_call: TRBV10-3
clone_size: once
cdr3_nt: TGTGCCATCATGGGGACTGCGAGAAATGGGCGTTACGAGCAGTACTTC
cdr3_aa: CAIMGTARNGRYEQYF

d_call: -
j_call: TRBJ1-1
v_call: TRBV3-1/TRBV3-2
clone_size: few
cdr3_nt: TGTGCCAGCAGCCAGGTCAGGGCGGCTGAAGCTTTCTTT
cdr3_aa: CASSQVRAAEAFF

d_call: -
j_call: TRBJ1-1
v_call: TRBV5-5
clone_size: few
cdr3_nt: TGTGCCAGCAGCTCTTTGGTCGGGGGAGGCACTGAAGCTTTCTTT
cdr3_aa: CASSSLVGGGTEAFF

d_call: -
j_call: TRBJ1-5
v_call: TRBV19
clone_size: -
cdr3_nt: TGTGCCAGTTTAGGGGCGGGGGCGCGTAGCAATCAGCCCCAGCATTTT
cdr3_aa: CASLGAGARSNQPQHF

d_call: -
j_call: TRBJ1-1
v_call: TRBV11-2
clone_size: -
cdr3_nt: TGTGCCAGCAGCCAATCTGTCAGGGCGGACACTGAAGCTTTCTTT
cdr3_aa: CASSQSVRADTEAFF

d_call: TRBD1
j_call: TRBJ1-2
v_call: TRBV10-2
clone_size: -
cdr3_nt: TGCGCCAGCAGTGAGTCGGGACAGGGTGGCGGCTACACCTTC
cdr3_aa: CASSESGQGGGYTF